Listed below are T cell receptor beta chains from one sample, sequenced in a study of blood T cell repertoires in COVID-19. The data were produced by immunoSEQ multiplex PCR, yet TCRdb's version contains in-frame clones alone and is incomplete. The sample holds approximately 160,000 clones, 80% to 90% seen once. The sample taken for sequencing was PBMCs or T cells enriched from blood (not recorded which). The receptors derive from a man aged 45 to 65 who had recovered from COVID-19. Each CDR3 is given with its conserved first and last residue. The order of the fields is CDR3 protein, CDR3 DNA, J gene, D gene, clone size, V gene. The D gene is left open where the match is weak. Some rows mark clone size as missing; the rest say once, few, many or name a class of expanded clone.

CDR3: CASTPRGYNEQFF; DNA: TGTGCCAGTACTCCCCGGGGGTACAATGAGCAGTTCTTC; J: TRBJ2-1; D: -; size: -; V: TRBV19
CDR3: CASSPASVSYNEQFF; DNA: TGTGCCAGCTCACCGGCTAGTGTCTCCTACAATGAGCAGTTCTTC; J: TRBJ2-1; D: -; size: -; V: TRBV18
CDR3: CASSAAWEGRQPQHF; DNA: TGTGCCAGTAGTGCCGCCTGGGAGGGGCGGCAGCCCCAGCATTTT; J: TRBJ1-5; D: -; size: -; V: TRBV19
CDR3: CASSINPGQGGTGNTIYF; DNA: TGTGCCAGCAGCATAAACCCGGGACAGGGAGGAACTGGAAACACCATATATTTT; J: TRBJ1-3; D: TRBD1; size: -; V: TRBV11-2
CDR3: CASSSGGGLSYEQYF; DNA: TGTGCCAGCAGTTCCGGGGGGGGTCTTTCCTACGAGCAGTACTTC; J: TRBJ2-7; D: TRBD2; size: -; V: TRBV7-2
CDR3: CASSSSGTVGKHQPQHF; DNA: TGTGCCAGCAGCTCCTCCGGGACAGTGGGGAAACATCAGCCCCAGCATTTT; J: TRBJ1-5; D: TRBD1; size: -; V: TRBV7-9
CDR3: CASSPTSGGQETQYF; DNA: TGCGCCAGCAGCCCGACTAGCGGGGGGCAAGAGACCCAGTACTTC; J: TRBJ2-5; D: TRBD2; size: once; V: TRBV5-1
CDR3: CASSAYRASSGNTIYF; DNA: TGTGCCAGCAGCGCATACAGGGCGTCCTCTGGAAACACCATATATTTT; J: TRBJ1-3; D: -; size: -; V: TRBV9
CDR3: CASSQDTGGPLYEQYF; DNA: TGTGCCAGCAGCCAAGATACAGGGGGCCCCCTCTACGAGCAGTACTTC; J: TRBJ2-7; D: TRBD1; size: -; V: TRBV3-1/TRBV3-2
CDR3: CASSKTTTGLAGSPSSYNEQFF; DNA: TGTGCCAGCAGCAAAACTACAACGGGACTAGCGGGGTCACCGAGCTCCTACAATGAGCAGTTCTTC; J: TRBJ2-1; D: TRBD2; size: -; V: TRBV13
CDR3: CAWSVQTNQPQHF; DNA: TGTGCCTGGAGTGTACAGACCAATCAGCCCCAGCATTTT; J: TRBJ1-5; D: -; size: -; V: TRBV30
CDR3: CASSVRDRGNYEQYF; DNA: TGTGCCAGCAGCGTCCGGGACAGGGGTAACTACGAGCAGTACTTC; J: TRBJ2-7; D: TRBD1; size: -; V: TRBV5-5
CDR3: CSVVARGLLTYNEQFF; DNA: TGCAGCGTTGTAGCAAGAGGGCTTTTAACCTACAATGAGCAGTTCTTC; J: TRBJ2-1; D: -; size: -; V: TRBV29-1
CDR3: CASSRDGGGSYEQYF; DNA: TGTGCCAGTAGCCGCGACGGGGGTGGCTCCTACGAGCAGTACTTC; J: TRBJ2-7; D: -; size: -; V: TRBV19
CDR3: CASSTTDNYGYTF; DNA: TGTGCCAGTAGTACGACAGACAACTATGGCTACACCTTC; J: TRBJ1-2; D: -; size: -; V: TRBV19
CDR3: CASSTAGTGMGSTEAFF; DNA: TGTGCCAGTAGTACCGCCGGGACAGGGATGGGGAGCACTGAAGCTTTCTTT; J: TRBJ1-1; D: TRBD1; size: -; V: TRBV19
CDR3: CASSSDRGSADTQYF; DNA: TGCGCCAGCAGTTCTGACAGGGGGTCGGCGGATACGCAGTATTTT; J: TRBJ2-3; D: TRBD1; size: -; V: TRBV5-1
CDR3: CASSRTDRTANYGYTF; DNA: TGTGCCAGTAGTAGAACTGACAGGACCGCTAACTATGGCTACACCTTC; J: TRBJ1-2; D: -; size: -; V: TRBV19
CDR3: CASTAGRDREETQYF; DNA: TGTGCCAGCACCGCGGGGCGGGACAGAGAAGAGACCCAGTACTTC; J: TRBJ2-5; D: -; size: -; V: TRBV11-1
CDR3: CASSPLAGTVDTQYF; DNA: TGTGCCAGCAGCCCCTTAGCGGGGACGGTGGATACGCAGTATTTT; J: TRBJ2-3; D: TRBD2; size: -; V: TRBV9
CDR3: CAWSAGLGDNEQFF; DNA: TGTGCCTGGAGTGCCGGACTAGGGGATAATGAGCAGTTCTTC; J: TRBJ2-1; D: TRBD2; size: few; V: TRBV30
CDR3: CASSFGGAFGNTIYF; DNA: TGTGCCAGCAGCTTTGGGGGGGCGTTTGGAAACACCATATATTTT; J: TRBJ1-3; D: -; size: few; V: TRBV7-2
CDR3: CASSLAGRVNEQFF; DNA: TGTGCCAGCAGCTTAGCCGGCAGGGTCAATGAGCAGTTCTTC; J: TRBJ2-1; D: -; size: -; V: TRBV7-7
CDR3: CASSSLGVPLTEAFF; DNA: TGTGCCAGCAGCTCTCTAGGGGTCCCCCTCACTGAAGCTTTCTTT; J: TRBJ1-1; D: -; size: once; V: TRBV11-3
CDR3: CASSLGLAGKETQYF; DNA: TGTGCCAGCAGCTTGGGACTAGCGGGGAAAGAGACCCAGTACTTC; J: TRBJ2-5; D: TRBD2; size: -; V: TRBV5-4
CDR3: CASSSMQGFGTEAFF; DNA: TGTGCCAGCAGCTCGATGCAGGGGTTTGGAACTGAAGCTTTCTTT; J: TRBJ1-1; D: -; size: -; V: TRBV5-5
CDR3: CASSQAVEETQYF; DNA: TGCGCCAGCAGCCAAGCCGTAGAAGAGACCCAGTACTTC; J: TRBJ2-5; D: -; size: -; V: TRBV4-1
CDR3: CASSPAARGNTEAFF; DNA: TGTGCCAGCTCACCAGCAGCCCGGGGGAACACTGAAGCTTTCTTT; J: TRBJ1-1; D: -; size: -; V: TRBV18
CDR3: CASSLGLTGAGELFF; DNA: TGTGCCAGCAGCTTAGGATTAACGGGGGCCGGGGAGCTGTTTTTT; J: TRBJ2-2; D: -; size: -; V: TRBV7-6
CDR3: CASSFFTLGDRQPQHF; DNA: TGTGCCAGCAGCTTTTTTACATTAGGGGATAGGCAGCCCCAGCATTTT; J: TRBJ1-5; D: -; size: -; V: TRBV7-8
CDR3: CASSDRGQGTDTQYF; DNA: TGTGCCAGCAGTGATAGGGGACAGGGCACAGATACGCAGTATTTT; J: TRBJ2-3; D: TRBD1; size: -; V: TRBV6-4
CDR3: CASSPSESSYNSPLHF; DNA: TGTGCCAGCTCACCATCGGAGAGCTCCTATAATTCACCCCTCCACTTT; J: TRBJ1-6; D: -; size: once; V: TRBV18
CDR3: CASSLRGRETQYF; DNA: TGTGCCAGCAGTTTAAGAGGAAGGGAGACCCAGTACTTC; J: TRBJ2-5; D: -; size: once; V: TRBV12-3/TRBV12-4
CDR3: CASSPQEAGESQYF; DNA: TGCGCCAGCAGCCCCCAGGAAGCGGGGGAGTCTCAGTACTTC; J: TRBJ2-7; D: TRBD2; size: few; V: TRBV4-1
CDR3: CASSQERGIWPDEQYF; DNA: TGTGCCAGCAGCCAAGAACGGGGTATCTGGCCTGACGAGCAGTACTTC; J: TRBJ2-7; D: -; size: -; V: TRBV14
CDR3: CASRGQKPGELFF; DNA: TGTGCCAGCAGGGGACAGAAGCCCGGGGAGCTGTTTTTT; J: TRBJ2-2; D: TRBD1; size: -; V: TRBV5-4
CDR3: CASSLRRGNTIYF; DNA: TGTGCCAGCAGCTTAAGGCGGGGGAACACCATATATTTT; J: TRBJ1-3; D: -; size: few; V: TRBV7-9
CDR3: CASSTRQGVQGTQYF; DNA: TGTGCCAGCAGTACCCGACAGGGGGTTCAAGGGACCCAGTACTTC; J: TRBJ2-5; D: TRBD1; size: -; V: TRBV6-5
CDR3: CASSLGFRTGGIHYVYTF; DNA: TGTGCCAGCAGCTTGGGTTTTAGGACAGGGGGAATTCACTATGTCTACACCTTC; J: TRBJ1-2; D: TRBD1; size: few; V: TRBV5-5
CDR3: CASSLRAGGYTDTQYF; DNA: TGCGCCAGCAGCCTCCGAGCGGGGGGGTACACAGATACGCAGTATTTT; J: TRBJ2-3; D: TRBD2; size: -; V: TRBV5-1
CDR3: CASSARWGEANTEAFF; DNA: TGTGCCAGCAGCGCCAGGTGGGGGGAGGCGAACACTGAAGCTTTCTTT; J: TRBJ1-1; D: -; size: -; V: TRBV7-8
CDR3: CASSPEGDSPLHF; DNA: TGTGCCAGCTCACCTGAGGGTGATTCACCCCTCCACTTT; J: TRBJ1-6; D: -; size: -; V: TRBV18